The present TCR beta chain was sequenced within a study of cytomegalovirus exposure and HLA in healthy donors. Broader study findings: The number of N-insertions in an Asian-associated ancestry cluster was reportedly below the approximately 700-donor mean in a later analysis.

CDR3 length: 16 amino acids. CDR1 SGHTA and CDR2 FQGNSA come from the germline V gene. With 60 Vbeta and 13 Jbeta primers, the PCR was carried out. The data were produced by immunoSEQ multiplex PCR, yet TCRdb's version contains in-frame clones alone and is incomplete. The table lists around 86,000 clones, 75% to 85% of them singletons, with roughly 3% in the top ten. Comments on this clone: What it recognizes is unknown.

The gene calls are TRBV7-2 and TRBJ2-5; 9 bases align to TRBD1. The DNA end favors TRBJ2-7, so the J call may be wrong. This receptor was obtained from a man between 50 and 59 years old in good health and CMV-seropositive. Sample: PBMCs. The CDR3 DNA sequence: TGTGCCAGCAGAGACACAGGGGGCCTGGGCGCCTACGAGCAGTACTTC. This gives the protein CASRDTGGLGAYEQYF.